The 9 T cell receptor beta chains in this list originate from one sample, sequenced in a study of molecular identifiers for immune sequencing clone quantification. TCRdb used MiXCR to reprocess the PCR reads, holding one entry per CDR3 protein. The sample lists over 90,000 distinct CDR3 sequences; about a third were seen once. What was sequenced was naive CD8+ T cells from blood, with Jurkat cell RNA spiked in. This sample's subset: FACS-sorted CD8+CD4-CCR7+CD45RA+ naive T cells. These receptors were taken from a human donor in good health. Some libraries in this study had Jurkat cell RNA spiked in.

This clonotype appeared a single time. The junction departs from the called germline gene at one end, perhaps through a read error. The chain combines TRBV28 with TRBJ1-4, with D possibly matching TRBD1 (5 bases). CDR1 is MDHEN, CDR2 SYDVKM, per germline. This CDR3 spans 16 amino acids. CDR3 nucleotide sequence: TGTACCAGCAGTCCCCGACAGCATTGGGTGTCTGAAAAACTGTTTTTT. Amino acids: CTSSPRQHWVSEKLFF.

This clonotype appeared many times. This chain links TRBV27 with TRBJ2-7, with D perhaps TRBD1 or TRBD2 (5 bases each). The CDR3 is made up of 18 amino acids. Germline-derived CDR1 and CDR2 are MNHEY and SMNVEV (reference sequence). V was trimmed by 0 bases and J by 0 bases, leaving 18 bases between them. The CDR3 coding sequence is TGTGCCAGCAGTTTATCGATGCGGTTGCATGGGGGCTCCTACGAGCAGTACTTC. It specifies CASSLSMRLHGGSYEQYF.

This clonotype has a handful of counts. V is TRBV7-8 and J is TRBJ1-1, with D possibly being TRBD1 (5 bases). The V gene's germline CDR1 is SGHVS and CDR2 FQNEAQ. This CDR3 has 12 residues. V lost 6 bases, J lost 7 bases, and 12 bases lay in between. The CDR3 spells CASSRRENEAFF. The CDR3 bases are TGTGCCAGCAGTCGCAGGGAAAATGAAGCTTTCTTT.

This clonotype was observed many times. This sequence joins TRBV7-2 and TRBJ2-3; the D gene is possibly TRBD1 (5 bases). CDR3 length: 15 residues. The V gene lost 3 bases and the J gene lost 1 base, with 11 bases spanning the gap. Germline V lookup: CDR1 SGHTA, CDR2 FQGNSA. The CDR3 reads CASSLGLRGTDTQYF. CDR3 DNA sequence: TGTGCCAGCAGCTTGGGGCTCCGGGGCACAGATACGCAGTATTTT.

The chain carries TRBV6-1 and TRBJ1-4; D not certain. Per the germline V gene, CDR1 is MNHNS and CDR2 is SASEGT. The length of the CDR3 is 13 residues. Trimming took 1 base from V and 6 from J, leaving 6 bases between them. CDR3 in DNA: TGTGCCAGCAGTGAAGACATCTATGAAAAACTGTTTTTT. Amino acids: CASSEDIYEKLFF.

This clonotype was seen many times. The V gene is TRBV28, the J gene TRBJ2-7, with a possible D match to TRBD2 (6 bases). Germline CDR1 MDHEN, CDR2 SYDVKM. The CDR3 has 14 amino acids. Between the trimmed V and J ends, which lost 6 bases and 6 bases, there was a span of 18 bases. CDR3 loop: CASSSGVGTVEQYF. The DNA for the CDR3 is TGTGCCAGCAGCTCGGGAGTAGGAACGGTCGAGCAGTACTTC. The full variable domain, rest sourced from reference TRBV28 and TRBJ2-7, is DVKVTQSSRYLVKRTGEKVFLECVQDMDHENMFWYRQDPGLGLRLIYFSYDVKMKEKGDIPEGYSVSREKKERFSLILESASTNQTSMYLCASSSGVGTVEQYFGPGTRLTVT.

V usage is TRBV6-2 or TRBV6-3 and J usage is TRBJ2-3; 9 nucleotides align to TRBD1. The CDR3 has 16 amino acids. V dropped 7 bases and J dropped 8; count of bases not matched to a gene: 16. Germline CDR1 MNHEY, CDR2 SVGEGT. CDR3 nucleotide sequence: TGTGCCAGCACCCTCGTCCGGGACAGGGTGTGGGGTACGCAGTATTTT. Translation gives CASTLVRDRVWGTQYF.

This sequence joins TRBV25-1 and TRBJ1-1; TRBD1 aligns across 8 bases. The CDR3 runs 13 residues. Germline CDR1 and CDR2: MGHDK and SYGVNS. Germline trimming cut 4 bases from V and 8 bases from J; bases unmatched to any gene: 6. CDR3 sequence (DNA): TGTGCCAGCAGTGTCCTGACAGGGGAGGAAGCTTTCTTT. It codes for CASSVLTGEEAFF.

About this clonotype itself: A much larger clone lies one base from this, so it may be a read error. A read error is likely, as this CDR3 ends without the conserved phenylalanine or tryptophan. Here the CDR3 reads CASSFPGQNSPLHS. CDR3 coding DNA: TGTGCCAGCAGCTTTCCGGGACAAAATTCACCCCTCCACTCT. The chain uses TRBV7-9 and TRBJ1-6; D is perhaps TRBD1 (6 bases). The CDR3 is made up of 14 amino acids. V was shortened by 3 bases and J by 7 bases, with 10 bases between the two germline ends. Germline CDR1 and CDR2: SEHNR and FQNEAQ (reference sequence).